This is a list of T cell receptor beta chains from one sample in a study of cytotoxic CD8 clonotypes in ibrutinib-treated CLL. Assay: immunoSEQ multiplex PCR; the TCRdb copy retains only in-frame clones and omits some. Of 140,000 or so clones in the sample, 79% were seen once. Here the sequenced sample was PBMCs, taken after 12 months of ibrutinib treatment. The origin of the receptors is a human donor with chronic lymphocytic leukemia. CDR3s include the opening cysteine and the closing phenylalanine or tryptophan.

TRBV27 CASRRAGGHGELFF
TRBV25-1 CASSGRQVSGNTIYF
TRBV7-6 CASSLELAGGHEQFF
TRBV5-4 CASSWDSGSSEQYF
TRBV7-9 CASSEGFGGYTF
TRBV18 CASSPIRSYEQYF
TRBV27 CASSPHRDTPNWDEQFF
TRBV6-6 CASSNTRTGHTEAFF
TRBV30 CAWSGLAGAYEQYF
TRBV5-8 CASSLWGISMGEAFF
TRBV30 CAFKAEYTGELFF
TRBV28 CASSTRDNWQFF
TRBV4-3 CASSQDLWDRELGTEAFF
TRBV5-1 CASSLAVTRTFNEQFF
TRBV7-8 CASSLAGSGANVLTF
TRBV6-6 CASSYLQNRVYEQYF
TRBV7-6 CASSLGPRQDQPQHF
TRBV7-9 CASSRGDVSGVAFF
TRBV7-5 CVRRARDRGPYEQYF
TRBV4-3 CASSQDVGYGNEKLFF
TRBV5-6 CASSIRLAQETQYF
TRBV18 CASSPSYGRNTEAFF
TRBV6-1 CASKNPENEKLFF
TRBV9 CASSDHRASYGYTF
TRBV28 CASWGYTEAFF
TRBV7-2 CASSLGVGGLNEQYF
TRBV6-1 CASGRDLTDTQYF
TRBV7-6 CASSPRPGSAEAFF
TRBV4-1 CASSQASTGTGSTDTQYF
TRBV6-6 CASRRGTGSRKLFF
TRBV7-7 CASSLPGNNEQFF
TRBV6-5 CASRHQGRREAFF
TRBV6-6 CASSYRVRLEDTQYF
TRBV28 CASSFVEDSGSTDTQYF
TRBV2 CASFSPTEAFF
TRBV5-8 CASSLASGLVEVQYF
TRBV9 CASSGSTQYF
TRBV2 CASSEAGYYVGELFF
TRBV2 CASRTGSGANVLTF
TRBV7-9 CASSLTAEAFF
TRBV4-3 CASSQFSYEQYF
TRBV7-2 CASSLALWTPNTEAFF
TRBV4-3 CASSQDQGWTYNEQFF
TRBV7-9 CASSLDVGLGETQYF
TRBV6-5 CASSYFRADTQYF
TRBV7-2 CASSLYGGRTETQYF
TRBV4-3 CASSQSTTELGTDTQYF
TRBV19 CASSTPTMRDTQYF
TRBV7-2 CASSLASGAYQETQYF
TRBV2 CASSIRQGSTGELFF
TRBV7-2 CASSLVAGGSYEQYF
TRBV11-2 CASSSPDGVEAFF
TRBV5-1 CASSFFPSGSFDEQFF
TRBV10-3 CAISTQGTIYGYTF
TRBV10-3 CAISPDRERDTQYF